The TCR beta chain under discussion was sequenced for a study of cytomegalovirus exposure and HLA in healthy donors. Broader study findings: In a later analysis, compared with equally common non-associated chains, HLA-associated beta chains were more expanded. The productive fraction for most TCR beta V segments was about 87% or about 30% in an earlier analysis.

A multiplex PCR was run with 60 Vbeta primers and 13 Jbeta primers. Assay: immunoSEQ multiplex PCR; the TCRdb copy retains only in-frame clones and omits some. The table has approximately 170,000 clones, roughly 75% seen once. A remark on this clone: Its antigen is as yet unknown.

The sequence was collected from a male donor in good health and CMV-seronegative. Source material: PBMCs.

DNA for the CDR3: TGTGCCAGCAGCCGGGAGCAGCATTTT. This encodes CASSREQHF. The rearrangement joins TRBV3-2 to TRBJ1-5. TRBV3-2 is listed as a pseudogene. This CDR3 is built from 9 residues.